These 28 T cell receptor beta chains came from one sample sequenced in a study of T cells in Graves' hyperthyroidism and ophthalmopathy. The CDR3 regions of TCR beta were amplified from RNA transcripts. The HTBI set primed first-round TCR CDR3 RT-PCR. One entry per CDR3 protein, called by TCRdb with MiXCR from the multiplex PCR reads. The sample has approximately 600,000 distinct CDR3 sequences, under 25% seen once. Sequencing was done on a sample of blood. All receptors derive from a man younger than 40 with Graves' ophthalmopathy.

The chain joins TRBV10-3 to TRBJ2-3; TRBD1 might be the D (5 bases). This CDR3 comprises 14 residues. Trimming removed 4 bases from V and 6 bases from J, with 14 bases in between. The germline V gene has CDR1 ENHRY and CDR2 SYGVKD. The CDR3 here is CAISAQVSSDTQYF. CDR3 DNA: TGTGCCATCAGTGCACAGGTATCTTCTGATACGCAGTATTTT.

CDR3 protein: CSAPTGIGSNEQFF. The CDR3 bases are TGCAGTGCGCCGACAGGGATTGGCTCAAATGAGCAGTTCTTC. The rearrangement joins TRBV20-1 to TRBJ2-1, with TRBD1 matching 7 bases. Germline V lookup: CDR1 DFQATT, CDR2 SNEGSKA (reference sequence). V dropped 6 bases and J dropped 7; count of bases not matched to a gene: 12. The CDR3 is 14 amino acids.

The chain combines TRBV30 with TRBJ2-4; D gene ambiguous. The CDR3 extends over 11 amino acids. V lost 2 bases and J 6 bases, leaving 5 bases between the germline ends. Germline CDR1 is GTSNPN and CDR2 is SVGIG (reference sequence). In nucleotides, the CDR3 is TGTGCCTGGAGTCCTGGAAACATTCAGTACTTC. Encoded protein: CAWSPGNIQYF. The full variable domain, its missing parts supplied by reference TRBV30 and TRBJ2-4, is SQTIHQWPATLVQPVGSPLSLECTVEGTSNPNLYWYRQAAGRGLQLLFYSVGIGQISSEVPQNLSASRPQDRQFILSSKKLLLSDSGFYLCAWSPGNIQYFGAGTRLSVL.

With respect to this clonotype: A much larger clone lies a single base off, so this may be a read error. CDR3: CASSSGPTHEQFF. The CDR3 DNA follows: TGTGCCAGCAGCTCGGGCCCCACCCATGAGCAGTTCTTC. The chain is built from TRBV7-9 and TRBJ2-1; no definite D call. Germline-derived CDR1 and CDR2 are SEHNR and FQNEAQ (reference sequence). V lost 4 bases, J lost 8 bases, and 12 bases lay in between. The CDR3 has 13 residues.

V is TRBV19 and J is TRBJ2-5; 13 bases align to TRBD2. The CDR3 sequence is 16 residues long. V trimming: 1 base; J trimming: 5 bases; junction bases outside the gene matches: 4. CDR1 is LNHDA and CDR2 is SQIVND in the germline V gene (reference sequence). CDR3 amino acids: CASSIVGTSGKETQYF. The CDR3 nucleotides are TGTGCCAGTAGTATAGTCGGGACTAGCGGGAAGGAGACCCAGTACTTC.

The chain has TRBV7-2 and TRBJ2-3; D is ambiguous. V dropped 1 base and J dropped 2 bases, with 19 bases sitting between them. In germline, CDR1 is SGHTA, CDR2 FQGNSA. CDR3 size: 18 residues. The CDR3 nucleotides are TGTGCCAGCAGCTTAGGGAAGGCTAACCTATGGCCCACAGATACGCAGTATTTT. Translating gives CASSLGKANLWPTDTQYF.

The V and J genes are TRBV7-2 and TRBJ2-4, with D possibly matching TRBD2 (6 bases). Per germline, CDR1 SGHTA and CDR2 FQGNSA. This CDR3 contains 18 residues. V dropped 0 bases and J dropped 5 bases, with 20 bases sitting between them. In DNA form, the CDR3 reads TGTGCCAGCAGCTTAGCCCCTGGCGGGACGGGAGTCGAAAACATTCAGTACTTC. Protein sequence: CASSLAPGGTGVENIQYF.

This chain joins TRBV4-1 and TRBJ1-2; 10 bases agree with TRBD1. CDR3 size: 17 residues. CDR1 MGHRA and CDR2 YSYEKL come from the germline V gene. The trim removed 0 bases at V and 2 bases at J, leaving 6 bases unmatched. Here the CDR3 reads CASSQDGRQGANYGYTF. CDR3 nucleotides: TGCGCCAGCAGCCAAGATGGGAGACAGGGGGCGAACTATGGCTACACCTTC.

This clonotype occurred many times. V is TRBV5-1 and J is TRBJ2-1, with TRBD2 matching over 7 bases. This CDR3 region has 14 residues. Looked up from germline, CDR1 is SGHRS and CDR2 is YFSETQ. J gave up 7 bases and V 5 bases, and 9 bases lay outside the gene matches. The CDR3 loop reads CASRGSGMGNEQFF. The CDR3 coding sequence is TGCGCCAGCAGAGGGAGCGGGATGGGAAATGAGCAGTTCTTC.

This clonotype was picked up many times. The chain has TRBV7-9 and TRBJ2-3; perhaps TRBD1 as D (5 bases). Germline lookup yields CDR1 SEHNR and CDR2 FQNEAQ (reference sequence). V lost 3 bases to trimming and J lost 1 base, with 11 bases between them. This CDR3 region has 15 residues. The CDR3 nucleotides are TGTGCCAGCAGCTTGCAGGGCATCGGCACAGATACGCAGTATTTT. Residues: CASSLQGIGTDTQYF.

The V gene is TRBV12-3 or TRBV12-4, the J gene TRBJ2-3, with D possibly called TRBD1 or TRBD2 (5 bases each). The ends were cut back, 3 bases at V and 10 bases at J, with 11 bases in the middle. The CDR3 is made up of 12 amino acids. As DNA, the CDR3 is TGTGCCAGCAGTTTGGTGAGGGGTGCGCAGTATTTT. It is translated as CASSLVRGAQYF.

A few counts support this clonotype. The chain employs TRBV7-9 and TRBJ2-1; weak D call: TRBD1 (6 bases). Trimming pared 7 bases from V and 8 bases from J, leaving 18 bases between. The V gene's germline CDR1 is SEHNR and CDR2 FQNEAQ (reference sequence). The CDR3 covers 14 residues. For the CDR3, the DNA is TGTGCCAGCACCAAGGTAGAGGGGGAGCATGAGCAGTTCTTC. The encoded protein is CASTKVEGEHEQFF.

The V gene is TRBV19, the J gene TRBJ1-1; D remains ambiguous. The CDR3 covers 18 residues. CDR1 LNHDA and CDR2 SQIVND come from the germline V gene (reference sequence). V lost 3 bases, J lost 7 bases, and 27 bases lay in between. CDR3: CASSMSFLEATHHFEAFF. The CDR3 region has the DNA TGTGCCAGTAGTATGTCTTTTTTGGAGGCCACACACCATTTTGAAGCTTTCTTT.

This clonotype occurred a few times. V and J are TRBV24-1 and TRBJ1-2, with D uncertain. Trimming removed 7 bases from V and 4 bases from J, with 15 bases in between. There are 14 residues in the CDR3. Germline-derived CDR1 and CDR2 are KGHDR and SFDVKD. This CDR3 is CATSEAETSYGYTF. The CDR3 DNA follows: TGTGCCACCAGCGAAGCGGAGACTAGCTATGGCTACACCTTC.

This clonotype was counted a few times. The rearrangement joins TRBV2 to TRBJ2-5; D is undetermined. Germline V gives CDR1 SNHLY, CDR2 FYNNEI. The length of the CDR3 is 14 residues. V lost 5 bases and J 1 base, leaving 11 bases between the germline ends. The CDR3 DNA sequence: TGTGCCAGCAGTTGGGGTTCTATCCAAGAGACCCAGTACTTC. Protein sequence: CASSWGSIQETQYF.

In its sample, this clonotype was seen a few times. J is TRBJ2-7 and V is TRBV10-3; D gene ambiguous. Germline lookup yields CDR1 ENHRY and CDR2 SYGVKD. Trimming left V 5 bases short and J 6 bases short, with 11 bases between. This CDR3 spans 12 amino acids. The CDR3 DNA follows: TGTGCCATCAGTTCCGGTGGCGGCGAGCAGTACTTC. This codes for CAISSGGGEQYF.

This chain connects TRBV20-1 to TRBJ2-7; TRBD2 aligns across 7 bases. There are 15 residues in the CDR3. From germline, CDR1 is DFQATT and CDR2 SNEGSKA (reference sequence). V lost 6 bases to trimming and J lost 1 base; unmatched junction nucleotides: 12. Written as DNA, the CDR3 is TGCAGTGCCGTCTCCGAGCGGGACGGTTCCTACGAGCAGTACTTC. Its protein is CSAVSERDGSYEQYF.

V is TRBV28 and J is TRBJ2-3; 8 bases are shared with TRBD2. CDR3 length: 15 residues. The V gene's germline CDR1 is MDHEN and CDR2 SYDVKM. V was clipped by 8 bases and J by 3 bases; unmatched bases: 10. The CDR3 reads CASAPRGGRTDTQYF. The CDR3 coding sequence is TGTGCCAGCGCCCCCCGGGGGGGCAGGACAGATACGCAGTATTTT.

This sequence joins TRBV4-1 and TRBJ2-1; 8 bases are a match to TRBD2. The ends lost 0 bases at V and 7 bases at J; junction bases unmatched: 8. The V gene's germline CDR1 is MGHRA and CDR2 YSYEKL. The CDR3 contains 16 residues. The CDR3 reads CASSQDEAGVGNEQFF. The CDR3 DNA is TGCGCCAGCAGCCAAGACGAAGCGGGAGTTGGTAATGAGCAGTTCTTC.

The J gene is TRBJ2-1, the V gene TRBV9; 7 nucleotides line up with TRBD1. The CDR3 sequence is 14 residues long. The J segment lost 7 bases and the V segment lost 3 bases, leaving 7 bases of the junction unmatched. The germline V gene encodes CDR1 SGDLS and CDR2 YYNGEE. CDR3 in amino acids: CASSAGGAANEQFF. The DNA of the CDR3 is TGTGCCAGCAGCGCAGGGGGAGCTGCGAATGAGCAGTTCTTC.

This clonotype was found many times. The chain joins TRBV11-2 to TRBJ2-7, with TRBD1 as a possible D gene (5 bases). Germline CDR1 and CDR2: SGHAT and FQNNGV. The V and J ends lost 5 bases and 1 base respectively, with 15 bases between them. CDR3 size: 15 residues. CDR3 region: CASSETQGTSYEQYF. The CDR3 DNA follows: TGTGCCAGCAGCGAGACGCAGGGTACTTCCTACGAGCAGTACTTC.

In this sample, this clonotype turned up a few times. This chain connects TRBV10-3 to TRBJ2-7, with D unclear. Per germline, CDR1 ENHRY and CDR2 SYGVKD. With 4 bases removed from V and 4 bases from J, the gap between germline ends came to 23 bases. The CDR3 loop spans 17 amino acids. CDR3 nucleotides: TGTGCCATCAGTGTCGACACGCCTCCCCCCCAAACATACGAGCAGTACTTC. This sequence encodes CAISVDTPPPQTYEQYF.

CDR3 nucleotide sequence: TGTGCCACCATATCCCCGGGACAAGAGAATGAGCATTTT. The encoded protein is CATISPGQENEHF. This chain joins TRBV24-1 and TRBJ1-5; possible D gene TRBD1, 6 bases. CDR3 length: 13 amino acids. Germline values: CDR1 KGHDR, CDR2 SFDVKD. Trimming stripped 8 bases from V and 14 bases from J, with 21 bases between.

This clonotype showed up just a few times. This chain joins TRBV20-1 and TRBJ2-1; TRBD2 aligns across 10 bases. CDR3 length: 12 amino acids. Germline V CDR1 and CDR2: DFQATT, SNEGSKA (reference sequence). CDR3 sequence: CRGTSDYNEQFF. DNA for the CDR3: TGCAGAGGGACTAGCGACTACAATGAGCAGTTCTTC.

There are many counts of this clonotype. The genes are TRBV30 and TRBJ1-1, with D unresolved. V lost 2 bases, J lost 6 bases, and 10 bases lay in between. The CDR3 contains 12 residues. CDR1 GTSNPN and CDR2 SVGIG come from the germline V gene (reference sequence). The CDR3 loop is CAWSLLKPEAFF. Here the CDR3 DNA reads TGTGCCTGGAGTCTTTTAAAGCCTGAAGCTTTCTTT.

The chain couples TRBV24-1 to TRBJ1-5; 10 nucleotides agree with TRBD1. After removal of 3 bases from V and 5 bases from J, the junction contained 6 bases not matched to a gene. The CDR3 totals 16 residues. Germline-derived CDR1 and CDR2 are KGHDR and SFDVKD. The CDR3 is CATSDGTGAYDQPQHF. In DNA form, the CDR3 reads TGTGCCACCAGTGATGGGACAGGGGCGTACGATCAGCCCCAGCATTTT.

This clonotype has at least ten counts. The chain combines TRBV6-2 or TRBV6-3 with TRBJ2-7; TRBD2 matches at 11 bases. The CDR3 covers 18 residues. Per the germline V gene, CDR1 is MNHEY and CDR2 is SVGEGT. Trimming took 5 bases from V and 2 from J; bases not matched to a gene: 14. In DNA, the CDR3 is TGTGCCAGCAGTAACCCGATCTCCTCTAGCGGGGGGACCTACGAGCAGTACTTC. It encodes CASSNPISSSGGTYEQYF.

The rearrangement joins TRBV6-2 or TRBV6-3 to TRBJ2-7; 12 nucleotides agree with TRBD2. Trimming at V came to 4 bases and at J to 2 bases, leaving 6 bases not matched to a gene. The CDR3 sequence is 16 residues long. Germline CDR1 MNHEY, CDR2 SVGEGT. CDR3 nucleotide sequence: TGTGCCAGCAGTTTGGGGACTAGCGGGCGGACCTACGAGCAGTACTTC. It translates to CASSLGTSGRTYEQYF.